This paragraph reports one T cell receptor (beta chain). The target antigen is unknown. These data belong to a study of T-cell memory formation after mild COVID-19. The J segment lost 3 bases and the V segment lost 5 bases, leaving 3 bases of the junction unmatched. This CDR3 comprises 14 residues. Germline V gene data show CDR1 as SGHTA and CDR2 as FQGNSA. 5'RACE, which relied on constant-segment primers, yielded TCR alpha and TCR beta cDNA libraries carrying sample barcodes and UMIs. From the 5' RACE reads, TCRdb called clonotypes with MiXCR, one entry per CDR3 protein. The data hold some 260,000 distinct CDR3 sequences, with roughly 17% observed a single time. Whole-study results and caveats: Detection of some responders pre-infection suggested pre-existing cross-reactive memory T cells participated. CD4/CD8 balance held among clones contracting day 15 to 85, and later expanders leaned CD4+. Proof of SARS-CoV-2 specificity was absent for the second-wave clones that crested on day 37.

The chain recombines TRBV7-2 with TRBJ2-5; 10 bases fit TRBD2. The sample comprised PBMCs or a T cell subset sorted from them (not recorded which). The receptor was isolated from a man aged 18 to 29 who had mild COVID-19 (a few samples of this study predate the infection). Cell type and time point are not known. CDR3 nucleotide sequence: TGTGCCAGCAGCGAGCGGGGGGGCAAAGAGACCCAGTACTTC. Translating it yields CASSERGGKETQYF.